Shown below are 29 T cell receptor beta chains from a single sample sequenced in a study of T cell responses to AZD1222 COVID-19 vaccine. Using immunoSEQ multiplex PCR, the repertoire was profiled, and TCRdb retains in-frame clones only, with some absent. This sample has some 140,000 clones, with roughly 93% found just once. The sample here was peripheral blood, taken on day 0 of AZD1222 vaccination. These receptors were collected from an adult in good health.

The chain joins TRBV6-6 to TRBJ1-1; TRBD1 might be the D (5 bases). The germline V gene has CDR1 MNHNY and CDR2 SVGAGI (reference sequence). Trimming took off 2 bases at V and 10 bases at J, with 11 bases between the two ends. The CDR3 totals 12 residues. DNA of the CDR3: TGTGCCAGCAGTTACATGGGGGAAGGAGCTTTCTTT. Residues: CASSYMGEGAFF.

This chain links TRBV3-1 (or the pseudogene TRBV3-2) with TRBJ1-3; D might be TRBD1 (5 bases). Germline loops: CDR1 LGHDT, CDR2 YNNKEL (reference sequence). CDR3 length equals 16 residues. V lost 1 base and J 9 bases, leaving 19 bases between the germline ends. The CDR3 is CASSQAGGRGGGTIYF. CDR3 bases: TGTGCCAGCAGCCAAGCAGGCGGAAGGGGTGGAGGCACCATATATTTT.

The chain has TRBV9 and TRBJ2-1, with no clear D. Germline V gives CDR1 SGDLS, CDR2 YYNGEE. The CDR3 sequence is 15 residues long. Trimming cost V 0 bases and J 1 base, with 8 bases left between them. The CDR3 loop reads CASSVGTESYNEQFF. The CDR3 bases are TGTGCCAGCAGCGTAGGAACGGAATCCTACAATGAGCAGTTCTTC.

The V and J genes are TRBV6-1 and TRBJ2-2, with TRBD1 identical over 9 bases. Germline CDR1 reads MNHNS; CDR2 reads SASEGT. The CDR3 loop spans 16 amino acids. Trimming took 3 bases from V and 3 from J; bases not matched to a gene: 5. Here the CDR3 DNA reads TGTGCCAGCAGTGACCCGGGACAGGGAGACACCGGGGAGCTGTTTTTT. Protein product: CASSDPGQGDTGELFF.

CDR3 nucleotide sequence: TGTGCCAGCAGTTATGCAGAGGGAAATTCACCCCTCCACTTT. Its protein is CASSYAEGNSPLHF. The chain is built from TRBV6-5 and TRBJ1-6, with unresolved D. CDR3 length: 14 amino acids. V lost 3 bases, J lost 7 bases, and 10 bases lay in between. Germline lookup yields CDR1 MNHEY and CDR2 SVGAGI.

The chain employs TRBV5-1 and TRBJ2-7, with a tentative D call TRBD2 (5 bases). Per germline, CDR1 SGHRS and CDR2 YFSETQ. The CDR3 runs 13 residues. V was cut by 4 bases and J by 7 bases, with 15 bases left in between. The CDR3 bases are TGCGCCAGCAGCCCACTGGACTCGCGGGAGCAGTACTTC. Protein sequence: CASSPLDSREQYF.

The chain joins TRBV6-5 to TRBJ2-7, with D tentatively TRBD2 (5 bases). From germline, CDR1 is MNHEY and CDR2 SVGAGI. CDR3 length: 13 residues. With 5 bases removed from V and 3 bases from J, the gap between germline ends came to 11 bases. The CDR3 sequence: CASSPDEGYEQYF. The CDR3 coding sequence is TGTGCCAGCAGTCCCGACGAGGGCTACGAGCAGTACTTC.

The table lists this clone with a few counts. The CDR3 coding sequence is TGTGCCAGCAGCTTGGGCGGCTACACCTTC. It encodes CASSLGGYTF. The V and J genes are TRBV5-8 and TRBJ1-2; no reliable D call. V lost 0 bases and J lost 8, with 2 bases in between. Germline assignment: CDR1 SGHTS and CDR2 YDEGEE. CDR3 length: 10 residues.

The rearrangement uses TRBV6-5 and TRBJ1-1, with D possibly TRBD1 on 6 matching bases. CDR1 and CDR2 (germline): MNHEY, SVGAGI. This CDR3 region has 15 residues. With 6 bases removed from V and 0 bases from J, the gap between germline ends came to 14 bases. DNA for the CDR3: TGTGCCAGCAGCAAAAACAGGGAAGTGAACACTGAAGCTTTCTTT. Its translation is CASSKNREVNTEAFF.

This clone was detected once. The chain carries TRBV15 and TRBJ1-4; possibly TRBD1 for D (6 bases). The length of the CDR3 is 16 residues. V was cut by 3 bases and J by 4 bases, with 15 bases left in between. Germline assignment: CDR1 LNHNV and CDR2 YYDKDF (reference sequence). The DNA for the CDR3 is TGTGCCACCAGCAGCAGGTGGGGACACATTAATGAAAAACTGTTTTTT. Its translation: CATSSRWGHINEKLFF.

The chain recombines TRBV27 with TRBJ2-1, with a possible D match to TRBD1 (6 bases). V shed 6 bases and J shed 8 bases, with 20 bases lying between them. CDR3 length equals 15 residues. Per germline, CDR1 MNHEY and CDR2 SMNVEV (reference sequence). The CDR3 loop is CASRLKGEFRDEQFF. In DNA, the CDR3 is TGTGCCAGCAGACTGAAGGGGGAATTTCGGGATGAGCAGTTCTTC.

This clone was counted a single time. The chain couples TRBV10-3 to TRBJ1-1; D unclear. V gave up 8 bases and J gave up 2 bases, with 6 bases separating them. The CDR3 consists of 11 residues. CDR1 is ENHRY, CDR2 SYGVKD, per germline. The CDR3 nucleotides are TGTGCCATCGCCGGAAACACTGAAGCTTTCTTT. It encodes CAIAGNTEAFF.

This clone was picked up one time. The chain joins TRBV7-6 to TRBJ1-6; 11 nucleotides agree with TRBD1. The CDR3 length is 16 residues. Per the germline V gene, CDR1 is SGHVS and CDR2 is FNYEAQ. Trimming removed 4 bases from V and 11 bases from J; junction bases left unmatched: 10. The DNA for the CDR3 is TGTGCCAGCAGCTCCGCTCCGGGACAGGGGGTTACACCCCTCCACTTT. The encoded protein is CASSSAPGQGVTPLHF.

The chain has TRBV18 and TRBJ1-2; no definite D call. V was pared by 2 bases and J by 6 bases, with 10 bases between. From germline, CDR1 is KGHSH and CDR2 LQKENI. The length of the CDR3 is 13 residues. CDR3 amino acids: CASSPTQRDGYTF. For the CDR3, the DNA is TGTGCCAGCTCACCAACACAGCGGGATGGCTACACCTTC. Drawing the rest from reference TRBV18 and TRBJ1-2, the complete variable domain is NAGVMQNPRHLVRRRGQEARLRCSPMKGHSHVYWYRQLPEEGLKFMVYLQKENIIDESGMPKERFSAEFPKEGPSILRIQQVVRGDSAAYFCASSPTQRDGYTFGSGTRLTVV.

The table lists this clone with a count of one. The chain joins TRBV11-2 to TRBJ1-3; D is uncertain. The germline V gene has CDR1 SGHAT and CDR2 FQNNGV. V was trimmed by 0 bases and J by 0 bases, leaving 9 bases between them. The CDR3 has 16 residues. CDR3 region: CASSLDLGDSGNTIYF. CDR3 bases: TGTGCCAGCAGCTTAGATCTCGGGGACTCTGGAAACACCATATATTTT.

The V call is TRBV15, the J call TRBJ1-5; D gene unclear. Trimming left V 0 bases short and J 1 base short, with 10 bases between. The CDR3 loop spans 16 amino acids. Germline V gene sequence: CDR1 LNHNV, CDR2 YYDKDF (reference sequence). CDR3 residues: CATSRDLHGSNQPQHF. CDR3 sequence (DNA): TGTGCCACCAGCAGAGATCTACATGGGAGCAATCAGCCCCAGCATTTT.

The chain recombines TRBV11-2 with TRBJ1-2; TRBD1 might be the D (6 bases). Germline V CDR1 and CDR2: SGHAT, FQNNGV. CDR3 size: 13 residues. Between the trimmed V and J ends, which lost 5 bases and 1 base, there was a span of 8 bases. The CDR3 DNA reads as TGTGCCAGCAGCCTGGGACATAACTATGGCTACACCTTC. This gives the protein CASSLGHNYGYTF.

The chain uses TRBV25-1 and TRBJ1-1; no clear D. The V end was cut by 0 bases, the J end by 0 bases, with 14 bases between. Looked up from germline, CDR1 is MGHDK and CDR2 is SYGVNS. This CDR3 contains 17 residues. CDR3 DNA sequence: TGTGCCAGCAGTGAATACACCTACCTCGACATGAACACTGAAGCTTTCTTT. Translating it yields CASSEYTYLDMNTEAFF.

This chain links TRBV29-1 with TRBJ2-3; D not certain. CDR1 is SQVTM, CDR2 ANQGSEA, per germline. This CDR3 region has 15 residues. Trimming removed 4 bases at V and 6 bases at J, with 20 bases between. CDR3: CSVVPLQAGRDTQYF. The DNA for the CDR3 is TGCAGCGTTGTACCCCTCCAGGCCGGGCGGGATACGCAGTATTTT.

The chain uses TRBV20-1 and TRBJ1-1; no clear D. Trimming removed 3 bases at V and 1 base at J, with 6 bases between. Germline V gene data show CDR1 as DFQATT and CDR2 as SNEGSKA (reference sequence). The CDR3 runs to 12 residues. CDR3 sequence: CSASEGNTEAFF. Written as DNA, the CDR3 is TGCAGTGCTAGTGAAGGGAACACTGAAGCTTTCTTT.

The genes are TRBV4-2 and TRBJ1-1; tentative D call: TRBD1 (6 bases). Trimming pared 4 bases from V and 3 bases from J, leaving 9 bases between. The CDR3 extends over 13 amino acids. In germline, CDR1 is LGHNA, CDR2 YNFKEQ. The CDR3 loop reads CASSPGGHTEAFF. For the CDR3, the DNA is TGTGCCAGCAGCCCTGGGGGGCACACTGAAGCTTTCTTT.

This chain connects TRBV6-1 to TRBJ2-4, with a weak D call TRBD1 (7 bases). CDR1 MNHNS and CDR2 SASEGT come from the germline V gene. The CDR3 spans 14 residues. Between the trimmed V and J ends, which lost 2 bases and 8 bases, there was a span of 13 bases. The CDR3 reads CASSEPRGEDIQYF. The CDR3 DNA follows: TGTGCCAGCAGTGAACCCAGGGGGGAGGACATTCAGTACTTC.

The CDR3 region has the DNA TGTGCCAGCATGGGGGGGATGAACACTGAAGCTTTCTTT. Amino acid sequence: CASMGGMNTEAFF. The chain combines TRBV6-5 with TRBJ1-1, with D perhaps TRBD1 (5 bases). Trimming took off 7 bases at V and 0 bases at J, with 9 bases between the two ends. Germline values: CDR1 MNHEY, CDR2 SVGAGI. This CDR3 has 13 residues.

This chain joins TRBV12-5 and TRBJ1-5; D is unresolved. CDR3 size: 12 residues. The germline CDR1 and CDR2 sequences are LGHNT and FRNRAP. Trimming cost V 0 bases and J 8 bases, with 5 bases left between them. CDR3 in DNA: TGTGCTAGTGGTTTGGTTAGTGAGCCCCAGCATTTT. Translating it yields CASGLVSEPQHF.

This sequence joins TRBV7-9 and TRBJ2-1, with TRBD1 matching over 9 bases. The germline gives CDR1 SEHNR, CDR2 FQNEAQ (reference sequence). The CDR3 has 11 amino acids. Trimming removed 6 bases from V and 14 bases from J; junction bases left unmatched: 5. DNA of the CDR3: TGTGCCAGCAGTCGCCGGGACAGGGAGTTCTTC. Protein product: CASSRRDREFF.

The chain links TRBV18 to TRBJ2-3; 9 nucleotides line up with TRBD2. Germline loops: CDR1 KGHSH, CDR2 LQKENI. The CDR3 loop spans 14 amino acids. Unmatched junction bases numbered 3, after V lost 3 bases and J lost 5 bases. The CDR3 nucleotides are TGTGCCAGCTCACCGGGGACTAGCCGAGATACGCAGTATTTT. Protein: CASSPGTSRDTQYF.

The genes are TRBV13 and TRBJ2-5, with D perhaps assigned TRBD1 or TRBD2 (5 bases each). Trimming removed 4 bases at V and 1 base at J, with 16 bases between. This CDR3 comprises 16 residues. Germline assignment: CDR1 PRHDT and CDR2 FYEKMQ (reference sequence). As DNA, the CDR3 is TGTGCCAGCAGCTCCTGGGGGACGCCGCGCCAAGAGACCCAGTACTTC. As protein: CASSSWGTPRQETQYF.

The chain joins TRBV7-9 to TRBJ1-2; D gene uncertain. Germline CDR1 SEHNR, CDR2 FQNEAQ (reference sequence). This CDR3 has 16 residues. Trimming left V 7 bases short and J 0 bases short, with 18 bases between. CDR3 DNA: TGTGCCAGCACCAAGGGAGCAGGACGTCCTAACTATGGCTACACCTTC. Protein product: CASTKGAGRPNYGYTF.

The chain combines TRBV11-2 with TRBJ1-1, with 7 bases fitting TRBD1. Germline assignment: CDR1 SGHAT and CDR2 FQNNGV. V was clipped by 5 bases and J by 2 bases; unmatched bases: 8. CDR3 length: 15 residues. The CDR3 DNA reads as TGTGCCAGCAGCCCGTCGGGACAGATAAACACTGAAGCTTTCTTT. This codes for CASSPSGQINTEAFF.